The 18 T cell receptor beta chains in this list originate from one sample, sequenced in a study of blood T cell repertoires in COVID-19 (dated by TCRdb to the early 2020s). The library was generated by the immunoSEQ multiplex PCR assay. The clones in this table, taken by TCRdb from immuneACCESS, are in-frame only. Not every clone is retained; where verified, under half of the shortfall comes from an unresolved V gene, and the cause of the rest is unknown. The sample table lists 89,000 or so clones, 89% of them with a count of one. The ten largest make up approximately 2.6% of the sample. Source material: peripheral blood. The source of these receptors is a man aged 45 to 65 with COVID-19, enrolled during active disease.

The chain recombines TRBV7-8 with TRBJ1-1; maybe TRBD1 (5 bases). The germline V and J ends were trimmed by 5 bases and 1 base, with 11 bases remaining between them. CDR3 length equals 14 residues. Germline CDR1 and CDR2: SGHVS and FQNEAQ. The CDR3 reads CASSLGQGNTEAFF. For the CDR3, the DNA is TGTGCCAGCAGCCTGGGGCAGGGGAACACTGAAGCTTTCTTT.

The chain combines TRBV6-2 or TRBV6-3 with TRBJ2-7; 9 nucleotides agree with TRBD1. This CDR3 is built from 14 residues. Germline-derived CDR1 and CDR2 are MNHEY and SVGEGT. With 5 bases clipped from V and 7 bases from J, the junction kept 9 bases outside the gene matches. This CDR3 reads CASSANRGQGEQYF. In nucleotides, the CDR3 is TGTGCCAGCAGTGCCAACAGGGGGCAGGGGGAGCAGTACTTC.

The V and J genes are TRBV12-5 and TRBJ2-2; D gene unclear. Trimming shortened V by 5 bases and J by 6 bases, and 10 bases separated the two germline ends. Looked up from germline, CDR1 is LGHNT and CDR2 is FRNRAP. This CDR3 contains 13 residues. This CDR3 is CASGNLASGELFF. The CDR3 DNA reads TGTGCTAGTGGTAACTTAGCCTCCGGGGAGCTGTTTTTT.

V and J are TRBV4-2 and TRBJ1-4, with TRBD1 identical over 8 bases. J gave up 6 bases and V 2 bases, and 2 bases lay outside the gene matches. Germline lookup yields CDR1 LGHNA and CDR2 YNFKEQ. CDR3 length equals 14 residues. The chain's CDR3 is CASSQRTGYEKLFF. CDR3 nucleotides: TGTGCCAGCAGCCAAAGGACAGGGTATGAAAAACTGTTTTTT.

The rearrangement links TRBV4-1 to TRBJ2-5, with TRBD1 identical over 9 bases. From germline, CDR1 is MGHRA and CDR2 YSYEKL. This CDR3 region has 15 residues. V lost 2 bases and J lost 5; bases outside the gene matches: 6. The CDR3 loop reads CASSQSGQGTETQYF. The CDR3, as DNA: TGCGCCAGCAGCCAAAGCGGACAGGGGACGGAGACCCAGTACTTC.

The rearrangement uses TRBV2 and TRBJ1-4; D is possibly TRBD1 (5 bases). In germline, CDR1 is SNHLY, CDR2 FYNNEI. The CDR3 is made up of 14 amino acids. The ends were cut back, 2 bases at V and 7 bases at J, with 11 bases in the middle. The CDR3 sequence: CASSEWGVGEKLFF. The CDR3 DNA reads TGTGCCAGCAGTGAATGGGGGGTTGGTGAAAAACTGTTTTTT.

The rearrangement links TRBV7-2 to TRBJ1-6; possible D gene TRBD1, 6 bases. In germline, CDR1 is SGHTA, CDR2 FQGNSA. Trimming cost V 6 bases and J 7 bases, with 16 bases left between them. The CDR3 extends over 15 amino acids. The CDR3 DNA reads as TGTGCCAGCAGTCTCGGGGGGAGGGGGAATTCACCCCTCCACTTT. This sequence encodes CASSLGGRGNSPLHF.

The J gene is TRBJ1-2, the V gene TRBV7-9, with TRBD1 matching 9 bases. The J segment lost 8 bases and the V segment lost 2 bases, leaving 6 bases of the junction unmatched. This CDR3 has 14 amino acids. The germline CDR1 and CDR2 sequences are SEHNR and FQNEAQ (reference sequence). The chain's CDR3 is CASSLQTGGGGYTF. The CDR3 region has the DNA TGTGCCAGCAGCTTACAGACAGGGGGTGGCGGCTACACCTTC.

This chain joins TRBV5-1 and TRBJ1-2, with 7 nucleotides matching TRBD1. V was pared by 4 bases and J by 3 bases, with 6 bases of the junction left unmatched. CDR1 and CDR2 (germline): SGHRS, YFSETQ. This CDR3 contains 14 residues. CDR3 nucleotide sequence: TGCGCCAGCAGCGCCGACGGGACAGACTATGGCTACACCTTC. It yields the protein CASSADGTDYGYTF.

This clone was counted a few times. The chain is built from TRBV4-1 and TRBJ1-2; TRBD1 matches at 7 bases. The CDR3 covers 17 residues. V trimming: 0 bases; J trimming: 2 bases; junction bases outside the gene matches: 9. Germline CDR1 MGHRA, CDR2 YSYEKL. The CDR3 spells CASSQEGGGRGNYGYTF. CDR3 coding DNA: TGCGCCAGCAGCCAAGAAGGGGGTGGCAGGGGGAACTATGGCTACACCTTC.

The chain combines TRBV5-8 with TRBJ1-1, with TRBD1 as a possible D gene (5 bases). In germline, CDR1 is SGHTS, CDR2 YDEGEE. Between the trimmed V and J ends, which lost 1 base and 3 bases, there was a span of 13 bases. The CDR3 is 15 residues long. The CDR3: CASSLPSGGDTEAFF. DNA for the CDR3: TGTGCCAGCAGCTTGCCGTCAGGAGGGGACACTGAAGCTTTCTTT.

The chain's CDR3 is CASSVAGGGNTGELFF. DNA for the CDR3: TGTGCCAGCAGCGTAGCGGGCGGGGGAAACACCGGGGAGCTGTTTTTT. The V gene is TRBV9, the J gene TRBJ2-2; 7 bases map to TRBD2. After removal of 0 bases from V and 2 bases from J, the junction contained 4 bases not matched to a gene. Germline V gene data show CDR1 as SGDLS and CDR2 as YYNGEE. CDR3 length: 16 amino acids. The whole variable domain, remainder taken from reference TRBV9 and TRBJ2-2, is DSGVTQTPKHLITATGQRVTLRCSPRSGDLSVYWYQQSLDQGLQFLIQYYNGEERAKGNILERFSAQQFPDLHSELNLSSLELGDSALYFCASSVAGGGNTGELFFGEGSRLTVL.

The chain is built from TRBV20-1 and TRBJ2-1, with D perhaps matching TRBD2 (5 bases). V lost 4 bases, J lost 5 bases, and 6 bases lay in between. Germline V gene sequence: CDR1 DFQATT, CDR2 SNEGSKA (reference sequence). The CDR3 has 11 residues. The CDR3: CSATGNNEQFF. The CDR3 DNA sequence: TGCAGTGCTACCGGGAACAATGAGCAGTTCTTC.

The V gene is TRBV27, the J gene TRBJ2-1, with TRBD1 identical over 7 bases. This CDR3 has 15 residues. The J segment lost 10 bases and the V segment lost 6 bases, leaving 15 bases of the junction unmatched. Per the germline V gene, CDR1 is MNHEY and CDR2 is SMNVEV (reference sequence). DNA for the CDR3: TGTGCCAGCAGGAGGGGGCAGTCCTCTCTAGGAGAGCAGTTCTTC. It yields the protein CASRRGQSSLGEQFF.

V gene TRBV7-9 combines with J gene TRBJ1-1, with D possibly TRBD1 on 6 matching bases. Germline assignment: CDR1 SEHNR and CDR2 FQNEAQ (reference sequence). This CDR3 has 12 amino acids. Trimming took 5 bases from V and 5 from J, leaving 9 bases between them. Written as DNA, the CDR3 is TGTGCCAGCAGCCAAGGACAGACTGAAGCTTTCTTT. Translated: CASSQGQTEAFF.

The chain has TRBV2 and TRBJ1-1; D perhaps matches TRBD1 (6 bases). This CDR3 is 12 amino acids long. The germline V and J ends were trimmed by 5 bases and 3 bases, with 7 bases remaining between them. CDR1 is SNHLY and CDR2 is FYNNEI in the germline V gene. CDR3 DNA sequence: TGTGCCAGCAGTCCAGGGGACACTGAAGCTTTCTTT. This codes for CASSPGDTEAFF.

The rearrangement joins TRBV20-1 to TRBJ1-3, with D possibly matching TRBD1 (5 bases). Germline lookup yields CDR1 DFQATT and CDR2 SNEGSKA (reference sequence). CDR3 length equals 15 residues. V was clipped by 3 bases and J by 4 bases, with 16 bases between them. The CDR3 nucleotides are TGCAGTGCTAGTGGCTCAGGGCTCTCAGGAAACACCATATATTTT. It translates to CSASGSGLSGNTIYF.

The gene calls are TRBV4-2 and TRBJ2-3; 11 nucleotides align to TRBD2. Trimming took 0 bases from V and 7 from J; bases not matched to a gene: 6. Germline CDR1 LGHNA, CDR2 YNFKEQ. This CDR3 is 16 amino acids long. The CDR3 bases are TGTGCCAGCAGCCAAGAGTCTAGCGGGGGGTTGTATACGCAGTATTTT. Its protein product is CASSQESSGGLYTQYF.